A selection of T cell receptor beta chains follows, all from one sample in a study of blood T cells in healthy people across ages. One entry per CDR3 protein, called by TCRdb with MiXCR from the 5' RACE reads. Of approximately 1,700,000 distinct CDR3 sequences in the sample, roughly two fifths are singletons; the top ten hold roughly 23%. The specimen sequenced was blood. Receptors were obtained from a human donor in good health. Each CDR3 is given with its conserved first and last residue. D genes are given only for firm matches. Clone size is shown for a subset of rows, as once, few, many or a class of expanded clone.

TRBV6-5	TRBD2	once	TRBJ2-7	TGTGCCAGCAGTTACGCCCGTGGGGGGGATACATACGAGCAGTACTTC	CASSYARGGDTYEQYF
TRBV10-3	TRBD1	few	TRBJ2-1	TGTGCCATCGGACGGGACAGCAGCTCCTACAATGAGCAGTTCTTC	CAIGRDSSSYNEQFF
TRBV7-2	TRBD1	few	TRBJ1-2	TGTGCCAGCAGCTTCGGACGGGACAGAGACTATGGCTACACCTTC	CASSFGRDRDYGYTF
TRBV6-6	NA	NA	TRBJ1-4	TGTGCCAGCAGTTACTCCCTCGGGGACATTGAAAAACTGTTTTTT	CASSYSLGDIEKLFF
TRBV5-5	TRBD1	few	TRBJ2-5	TGTGCCAGCAGCCTCGACAGGGTAGGGAAGCCGCAAGAGACCCAGTACTTC	CASSLDRVGKPQETQYF
TRBV5-1	TRBD1	few	TRBJ2-4	TGCGCCAGCAGCTTAACGGGACAGGGGACGGAGCAGTACTTC	CASSLTGQGTEQYF
TRBV4-3	NA	NA	TRBJ2-7	TGCGCCAGCAGCCAAGAAAGACAGTACGAGCAGTACTTC	CASSQERQYEQYF
TRBV18	NA	NA	TRBJ1-1	TGTGCCAGCTCACGGCAGCACACTGAAGCTTTCTTT	CASSRQHTEAFF
TRBV20-1	TRBD2	NA	TRBJ2-1	TGCAGTGCCCGGGGATGGGGACTAGCGGTAAACTCCTACAATGAGCAGTTCTTC	CSARGWGLAVNSYNEQFF
TRBV18	TRBD1	few	TRBJ2-7	TGTGCCAGCTCACCCCGGGACAGGGGGCGCGACGAGCAGTACTTC	CASSPRDRGRDEQYF
TRBV18	NA	few	TRBJ2-1	TGTGCCAGCTCACCAGGTCAGGTTGAGTTCTTC	CASSPGQVEFF
TRBV20-1	TRBD2	few	TRBJ2-3	TGCAGCCAAAGACTAGCGGGGCCTCTCACGACGCAGTATTTT	CSQRLAGPLTTQYF
TRBV2	NA	few	TRBJ2-5	TGTGCCAGCAACCAACTAGCATTCGAGACCCAGTACTTC	CASNQLAFETQYF
TRBV5-1	NA	few	TRBJ2-3	TGCGCCAGCAGCGTTGGACCAGAGAGCACAGATACGCAGTATTTT	CASSVGPESTDTQYF